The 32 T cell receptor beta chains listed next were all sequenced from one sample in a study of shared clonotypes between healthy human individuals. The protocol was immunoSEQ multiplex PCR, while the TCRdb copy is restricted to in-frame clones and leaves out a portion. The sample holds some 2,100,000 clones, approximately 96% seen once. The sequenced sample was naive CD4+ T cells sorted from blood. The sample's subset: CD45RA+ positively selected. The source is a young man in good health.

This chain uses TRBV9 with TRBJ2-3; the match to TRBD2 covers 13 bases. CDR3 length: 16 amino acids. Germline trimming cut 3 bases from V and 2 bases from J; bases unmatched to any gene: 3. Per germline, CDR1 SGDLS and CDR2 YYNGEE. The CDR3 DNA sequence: TGTGCCAGCAGCGGGACTAGCGGGAGCTACACAGATACGCAGTATTTT. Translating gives CASSGTSGSYTDTQYF.

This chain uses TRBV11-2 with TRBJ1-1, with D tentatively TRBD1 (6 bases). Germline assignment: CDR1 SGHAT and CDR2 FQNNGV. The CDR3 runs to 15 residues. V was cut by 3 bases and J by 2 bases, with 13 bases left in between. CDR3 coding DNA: TGTGCCAGCAGCTTCGGACAGACCACTAACACTGAAGCTTTCTTT. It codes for CASSFGQTTNTEAFF.

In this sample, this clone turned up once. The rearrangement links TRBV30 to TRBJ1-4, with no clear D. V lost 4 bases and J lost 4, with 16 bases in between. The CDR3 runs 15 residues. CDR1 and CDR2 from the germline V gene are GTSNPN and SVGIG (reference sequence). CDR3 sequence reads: CAWTTEDSSNEKLFF. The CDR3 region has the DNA TGTGCCTGGACCACAGAAGACTCAAGTAATGAAAAACTGTTTTTT.

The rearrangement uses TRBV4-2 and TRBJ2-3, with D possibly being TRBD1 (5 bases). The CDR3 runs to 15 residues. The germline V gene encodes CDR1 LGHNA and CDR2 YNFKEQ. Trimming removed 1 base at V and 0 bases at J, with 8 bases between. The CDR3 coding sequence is TGTGCCAGCAGCCAAGGAGACAGTAGCACAGATACGCAGTATTTT. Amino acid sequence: CASSQGDSSTDTQYF.

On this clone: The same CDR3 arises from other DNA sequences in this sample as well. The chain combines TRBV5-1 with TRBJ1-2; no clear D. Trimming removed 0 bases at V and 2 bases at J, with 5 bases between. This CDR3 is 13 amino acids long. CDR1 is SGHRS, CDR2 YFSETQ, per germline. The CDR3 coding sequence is TGCGCCAGCAGCTTGGGCAGGAACTATGGCTACACCTTC. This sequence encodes CASSLGRNYGYTF.

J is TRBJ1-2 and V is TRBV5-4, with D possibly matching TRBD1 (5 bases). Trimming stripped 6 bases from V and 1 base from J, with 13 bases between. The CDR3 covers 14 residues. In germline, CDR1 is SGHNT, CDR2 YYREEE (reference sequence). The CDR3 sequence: CASTKKGVNYGYTF. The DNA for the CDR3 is TGTGCCAGCACCAAGAAAGGGGTTAACTATGGCTACACCTTC. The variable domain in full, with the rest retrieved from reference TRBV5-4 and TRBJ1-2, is ETGVTQSPTHLIKTRGQQVTLRCSSQSGHNTVSWYQQALGQGPQFIFQYYREEENGRGNFPPRFSGLQFPNYSSELNVNALELDDSALYLCASTKKGVNYGYTFGSGTRLTVV.

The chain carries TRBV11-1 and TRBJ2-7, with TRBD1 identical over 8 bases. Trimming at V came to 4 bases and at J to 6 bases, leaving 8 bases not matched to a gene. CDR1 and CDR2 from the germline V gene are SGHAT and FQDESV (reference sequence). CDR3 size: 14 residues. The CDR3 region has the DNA TGTGCCAGCAGCTCCTGGACAGGGTTGGGCGAGCAGTACTTC. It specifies CASSSWTGLGEQYF.

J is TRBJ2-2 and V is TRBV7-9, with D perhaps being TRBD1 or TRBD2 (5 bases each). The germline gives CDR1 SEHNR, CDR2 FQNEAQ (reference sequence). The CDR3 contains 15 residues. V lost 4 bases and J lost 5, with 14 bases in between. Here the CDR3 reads CASSSMGVQTGELFF. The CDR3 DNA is TGTGCCAGCAGCTCCATGGGGGTACAGACCGGGGAGCTGTTTTTT.

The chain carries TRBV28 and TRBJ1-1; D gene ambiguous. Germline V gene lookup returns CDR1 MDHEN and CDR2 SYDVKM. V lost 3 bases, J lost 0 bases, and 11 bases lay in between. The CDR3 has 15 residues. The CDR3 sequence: CASSLWLRLNTEAFF. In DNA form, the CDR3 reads TGTGCCAGCAGTTTGTGGCTAAGACTGAACACTGAAGCTTTCTTT. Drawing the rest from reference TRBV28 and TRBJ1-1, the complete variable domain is DVKVTQSSRYLVKRTGEKVFLECVQDMDHENMFWYRQDPGLGLRLIYFSYDVKMKEKGDIPEGYSVSREKKERFSLILESASTNQTSMYLCASSLWLRLNTEAFFGQGTRLTVV.

CDR3 amino acids: CAWSARLAGESNIQYF. The CDR3 coding sequence is TGTGCCTGGAGTGCAAGACTAGCGGGAGAGTCTAACATTCAGTACTTC. The chain uses TRBV30 and TRBJ2-4; 12 bases match TRBD2. CDR1 is GTSNPN, CDR2 SVGIG, per germline (reference sequence). V lost 1 base to trimming and J lost 7 bases; unmatched junction nucleotides: 8. This CDR3 spans 16 amino acids.

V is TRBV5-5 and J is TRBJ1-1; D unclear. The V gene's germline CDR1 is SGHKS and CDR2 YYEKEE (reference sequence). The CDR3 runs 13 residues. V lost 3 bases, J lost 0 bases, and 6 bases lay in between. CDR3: CASSSQLNTEAFF. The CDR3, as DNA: TGTGCCAGCAGCTCACAGCTGAACACTGAAGCTTTCTTT. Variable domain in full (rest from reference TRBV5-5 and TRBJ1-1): DAGVTQSPTHLIKTRGQQVTLRCSPISGHKSVSWYQQVLGQGPQFIFQYYEKEERGRGNFPDRFSARQFPNYSSELNVNALLLGDSALYLCASSSQLNTEAFFGQGTRLTVV.

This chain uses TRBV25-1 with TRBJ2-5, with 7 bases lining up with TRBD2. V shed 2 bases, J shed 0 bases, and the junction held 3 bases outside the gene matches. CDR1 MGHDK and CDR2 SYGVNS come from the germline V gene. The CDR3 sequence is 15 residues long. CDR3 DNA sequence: TGTGCCAGCAGTGAAATACGGGGGGACCAAGAGACCCAGTACTTC. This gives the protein CASSEIRGDQETQYF.

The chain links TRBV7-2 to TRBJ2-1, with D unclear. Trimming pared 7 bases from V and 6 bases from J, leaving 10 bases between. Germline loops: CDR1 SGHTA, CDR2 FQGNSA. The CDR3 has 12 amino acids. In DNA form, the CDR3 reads TGTGCCAGCACTAAGCAGCGCAATGAGCAGTTCTTC. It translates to CASTKQRNEQFF. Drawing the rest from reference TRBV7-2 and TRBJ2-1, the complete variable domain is GAGVSQSPSNKVTEKGKDVELRCDPISGHTALYWYRQSLGQGLEFLIYFQGNSAPDKSGLPSDRFSAERTGGSVSTLTIQRTQQEDSAVYLCASTKQRNEQFFGPGTRLTVL.

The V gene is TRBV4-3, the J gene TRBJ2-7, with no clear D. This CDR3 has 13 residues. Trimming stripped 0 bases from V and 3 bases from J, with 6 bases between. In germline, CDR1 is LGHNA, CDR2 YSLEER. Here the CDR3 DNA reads TGCGCCAGCAGCCAAGATAGGAGCTACGAGCAGTACTTC. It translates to CASSQDRSYEQYF.

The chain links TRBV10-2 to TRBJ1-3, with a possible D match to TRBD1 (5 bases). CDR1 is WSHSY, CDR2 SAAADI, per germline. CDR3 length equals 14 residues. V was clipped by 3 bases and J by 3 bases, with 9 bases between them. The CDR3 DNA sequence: TGCGCCAGCAGTGAATGGGGGAATGGAAACACCATATATTTT. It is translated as CASSEWGNGNTIYF.

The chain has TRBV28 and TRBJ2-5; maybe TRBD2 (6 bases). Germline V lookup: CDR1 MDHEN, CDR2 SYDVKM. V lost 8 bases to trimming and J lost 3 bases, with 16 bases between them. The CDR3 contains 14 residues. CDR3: CASRDGGAKETQYF. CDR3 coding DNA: TGTGCCAGCCGGGACGGGGGTGCCAAAGAGACCCAGTACTTC.

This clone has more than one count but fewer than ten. The CDR3 sequence: CASSGDSSNYGYTF. For the CDR3, the DNA is TGTGCCAGCAGCGGCGACAGCTCTAACTATGGCTACACCTTC. The J gene is TRBJ1-2, the V gene TRBV11-2, with a tentative D call TRBD1 (5 bases). V lost 5 bases, J lost 0 bases, and 10 bases lay in between. The germline CDR1 and CDR2 sequences are SGHAT and FQNNGV. CDR3 length equals 14 residues.

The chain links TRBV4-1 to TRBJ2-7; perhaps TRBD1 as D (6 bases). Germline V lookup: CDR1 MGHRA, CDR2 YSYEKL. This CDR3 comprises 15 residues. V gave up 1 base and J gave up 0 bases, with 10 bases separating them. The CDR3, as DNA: TGCGCCAGCAGCCAAGTAGGGGGACGCTCCTACGAGCAGTACTTC. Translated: CASSQVGGRSYEQYF.

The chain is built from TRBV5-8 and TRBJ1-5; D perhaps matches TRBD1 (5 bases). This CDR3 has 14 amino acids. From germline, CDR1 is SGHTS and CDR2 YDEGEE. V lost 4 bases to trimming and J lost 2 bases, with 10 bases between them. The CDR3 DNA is TGTGCCAGCAGCCCCAGGGTGGGCAATCAGCCCCAGCATTTT. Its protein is CASSPRVGNQPQHF.

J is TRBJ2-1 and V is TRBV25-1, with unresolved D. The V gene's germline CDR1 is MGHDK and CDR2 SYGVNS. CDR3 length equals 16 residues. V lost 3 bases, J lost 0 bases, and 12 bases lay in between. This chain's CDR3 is CASSDPGLYSYNEQFF. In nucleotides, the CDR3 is TGTGCCAGCAGTGATCCGGGCCTCTACTCCTACAATGAGCAGTTCTTC. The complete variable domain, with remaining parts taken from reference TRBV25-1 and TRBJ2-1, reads EADIYQTPRYLVIGTGKKITLECSQTMGHDKMYWYQQDPGMELHLIHYSYGVNSTEKGDLSSESTVSRIRTEHFPLTLESARPSHTSQYLCASSDPGLYSYNEQFFGPGTRLTVL.

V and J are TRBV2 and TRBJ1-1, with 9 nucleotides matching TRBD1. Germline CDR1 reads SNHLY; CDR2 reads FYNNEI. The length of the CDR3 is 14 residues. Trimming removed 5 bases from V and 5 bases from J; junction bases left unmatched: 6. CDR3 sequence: CASSLQGAWTEAFF. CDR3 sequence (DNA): TGTGCCAGCAGTCTACAGGGGGCGTGGACTGAAGCTTTCTTT.

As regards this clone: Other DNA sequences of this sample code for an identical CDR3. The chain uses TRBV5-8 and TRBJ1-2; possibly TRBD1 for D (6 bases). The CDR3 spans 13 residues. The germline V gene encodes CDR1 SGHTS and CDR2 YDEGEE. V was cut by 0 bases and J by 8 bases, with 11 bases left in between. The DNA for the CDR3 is TGTGCCAGCAGCTTGGGCAGGGGTTACGGCTACACCTTC. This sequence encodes CASSLGRGYGYTF.

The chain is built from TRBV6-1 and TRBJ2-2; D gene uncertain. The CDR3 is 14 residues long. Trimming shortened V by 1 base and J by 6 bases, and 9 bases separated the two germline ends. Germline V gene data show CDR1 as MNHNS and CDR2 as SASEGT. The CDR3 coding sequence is TGTGCCAGCAGTGAAGTAGGAAGCTCCGGGGAGCTGTTTTTT. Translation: CASSEVGSSGELFF.

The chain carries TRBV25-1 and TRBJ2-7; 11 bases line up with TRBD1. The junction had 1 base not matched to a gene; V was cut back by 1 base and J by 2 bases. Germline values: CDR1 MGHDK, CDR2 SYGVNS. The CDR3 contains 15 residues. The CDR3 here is CASSEWGQGAYEQYF. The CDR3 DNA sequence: TGTGCCAGCAGTGAATGGGGACAGGGGGCCTACGAGCAGTACTTC.

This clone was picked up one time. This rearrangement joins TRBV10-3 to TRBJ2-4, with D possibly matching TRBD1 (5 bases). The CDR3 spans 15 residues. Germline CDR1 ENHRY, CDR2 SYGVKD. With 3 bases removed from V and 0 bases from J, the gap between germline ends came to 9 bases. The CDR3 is CAISEDSLAKNIQYF. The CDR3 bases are TGTGCCATCAGTGAAGACAGTTTAGCCAAAAACATTCAGTACTTC.

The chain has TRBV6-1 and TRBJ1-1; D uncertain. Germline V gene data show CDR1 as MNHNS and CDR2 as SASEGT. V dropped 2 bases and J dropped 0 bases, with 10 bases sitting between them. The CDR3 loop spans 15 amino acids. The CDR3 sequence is CASSELITLNTEAFF. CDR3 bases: TGTGCCAGCAGTGAATTAATTACACTGAACACTGAAGCTTTCTTT.

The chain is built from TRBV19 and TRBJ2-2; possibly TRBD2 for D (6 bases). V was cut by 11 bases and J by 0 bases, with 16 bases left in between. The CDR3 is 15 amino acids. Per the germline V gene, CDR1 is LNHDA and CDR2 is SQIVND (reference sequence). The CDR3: CALRRGPTNTGELFF. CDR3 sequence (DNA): TGTGCCCTCCGGCGGGGACCTACGAACACCGGGGAGCTGTTTTTT.

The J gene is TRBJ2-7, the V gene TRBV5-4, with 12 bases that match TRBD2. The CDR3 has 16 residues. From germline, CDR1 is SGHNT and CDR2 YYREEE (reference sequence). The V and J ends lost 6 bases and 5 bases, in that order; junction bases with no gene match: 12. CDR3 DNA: TGTGCCAGCACCTCGGGGCCGACTAGCGGGAGCCACGAGCAGTACTTC. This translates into CASTSGPTSGSHEQYF.

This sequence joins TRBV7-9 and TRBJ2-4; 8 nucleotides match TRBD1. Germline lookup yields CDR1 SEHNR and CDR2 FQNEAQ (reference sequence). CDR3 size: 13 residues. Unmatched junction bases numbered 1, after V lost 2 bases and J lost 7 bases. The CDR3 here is CASSLTGGNIQYF. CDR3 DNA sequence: TGTGCCAGCAGCTTAACAGGGGGGAACATTCAGTACTTC.

DNA for the CDR3: TGTGCCAGCAGACTAGCGGGAGGCCCAGATACGCAGTATTTT. Translated, it gives CASRLAGGPDTQYF. The chain employs TRBV2 and TRBJ2-3; 12 positions agree with TRBD2. The ends lost 6 bases at V and 4 bases at J; junction bases unmatched: 2. The CDR3 is 14 residues long. Germline V gives CDR1 SNHLY, CDR2 FYNNEI.

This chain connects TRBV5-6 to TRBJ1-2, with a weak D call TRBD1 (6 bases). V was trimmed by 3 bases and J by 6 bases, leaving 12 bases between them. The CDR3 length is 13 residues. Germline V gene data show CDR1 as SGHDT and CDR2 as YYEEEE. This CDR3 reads CASSSGGGDGYTF. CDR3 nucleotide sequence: TGTGCCAGCAGCTCGGGAGGGGGAGATGGCTACACCTTC.

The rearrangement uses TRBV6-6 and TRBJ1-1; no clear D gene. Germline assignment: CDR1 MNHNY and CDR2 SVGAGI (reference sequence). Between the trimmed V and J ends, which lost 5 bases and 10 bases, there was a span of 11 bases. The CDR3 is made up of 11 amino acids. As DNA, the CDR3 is TGTGCCAGCAGTCCAGACAAAGGAGCTTTCTTT. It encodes CASSPDKGAFF.